The TCR beta chain under discussion was sequenced for a study of T cells in women clearing cervical HPV infection. Study in general: Donors had HPV16-related CIN3 or worse; 2 had invasive cancer.

This CDR3 has 14 amino acids. The germline CDR1 and CDR2 sequences are LNHDA and SQIVND (reference sequence). Study-wide results and limits: TRBV6-7 abundance was lower in cases than controls (around 0.1% versus 0.15%). Unknown T-cell numbers per sample may underlie the richness differences. CIN3+ cases had significantly higher TCR repertoire richness than controls, but evenness did not differ.

A word on this clone: Its antigen remains unidentified. The CDR3 end falls 3 residues outside the read, so it is completed with the germline J gene.

Sequenced by immunoSEQ multiplex PCR; TCRdb stores in-frame clones only, minus some. The data include some 16,000 clones; the top ten clones carry over 9.5%. The chain carries TRBV19 and TRBJ2-2; D uncertain. The sequenced sample was blood buffy coat. This TCR was sampled from a woman between 18 and 75 years old with a cervical HPV16 infection that either progressed to CIN3+ or cleared (not recorded which). The part of the CDR3 DNA that was read is TGTGCCAGTAGTATCGGCGGTGCTAATGAAAAG. It encodes CASSIGGANEK. Given in full, the CDR3 is CASSIGGANEKLFF.